Ten or more counts support the clone carrying this T cell receptor (beta chain). The antigen is undetermined. This sample stems from a study of regulatory T cells in long-lasting Graves disease. Overall study findings and caveats: New patients shared 950 to 1,000 public clonotypes, fewer than the approximately 2,500 shared by persistent patients.

iRepertoire HTBI primers and Arm-PCR of CDR3 regions built TCR beta libraries. TCRdb called the multiplex PCR reads again in MiXCR, with one record for every CDR3 protein. Of 400,000 or so distinct CDR3 sequences listed, roughly a quarter are singletons. The time point: persistent/refractory GD, antithyroid drugs over 5 years with positive TRAb. RNA from PBMCs was the source of the TCR library. Staff took roughly 8.1 milliliters of peripheral blood and put it into EDTA tubes. This CDR3 is 13 amino acids long. Between the trimmed V and J ends, which lost 8 bases and 2 bases, there was a span of 12 bases. Germline CDR1 reads SNHLY; CDR2 reads FYNNEI.

The sample here was peripheral blood mononuclear cells (PBMCs), taken when the disease was refractory, from a patient treated with antithyroid drugs. The clonotype originates from a female donor with Graves disease. The chain has TRBV2 and TRBJ1-1, with D possibly matching TRBD1 (5 bases). CDR3 region: CASGLGANTEAFF. The DNA for the CDR3 is TGTGCCAGCGGACTCGGGGCAAACACTGAAGCTTTCTTT.